The clone carrying this T cell receptor (beta chain) appeared once. Its antigen is still unknown. This record belongs to a study of T cell responses to AZD1222 COVID-19 vaccine. Study-wide findings and caveats: Seropositive status at baseline applied to only a handful of AZD1222 recipients. Repertoire samples came only from after the peak T cell response.

The CDR3 is made up of 13 amino acids. Between the trimmed V and J ends, which lost 9 bases and 1 base, there was a span of 13 bases. Germline lookup yields CDR1 MDHEN and CDR2 SYDVKM. Method: immunoSEQ multiplex PCR; TCRdb's copy keeps in-frame clones and lacks some. Among around 140,000 clones, approximately 85% were seen once, and the ten largest hold approximately 8%. The genes are TRBV28 and TRBJ2-7; D is ambiguous. The starting material was peripheral blood, obtained on day 0 of AZD1222 vaccination. This clonotype was sampled from an adult in good health. CDR3 amino acids: CASSGPRSYEQYF. The CDR3 DNA reads TGTGCCAGTTCCGGGCCGCGTTCCTACGAGCAGTACTTC.